This paragraph reports one T cell receptor (beta chain). Its antigen is currently unknown. Primers included in the PCR were 60 Vbeta and 13 Jbeta primers. TCRdb's copy holds only in-frame clones and misses some; the assay was immunoSEQ multiplex PCR. The sample table sets out fewer than 130,000 clones. Germline V lookup: CDR1 MNHEY, CDR2 SVGAGI. With 6 bases removed from V and 0 bases from J, the gap between germline ends came to 15 bases. There are 15 residues in the CDR3. The record originates from a study of cytomegalovirus exposure and HLA in healthy donors. Study at large: For the approximately 400 genotyped donors, more than 65% fell within the Caucasian-associated ancestry cluster. The study, taken as a whole, reports: Sequencing depth roughly uniform across donors was assumed in presence/absence analyses. A few chains tied to CMV proved CMV antigen-specific in vitro.

V is TRBV6-5 and J is TRBJ2-7, with a tentative D call TRBD1 (6 bases). The source material was PBMCs. The receptor comes from a man between 50 and 59 years old in good health and CMV-seronegative. The CDR3 sequence: CASSPDRRSSYEQYF. In DNA form, the CDR3 reads TGTGCCAGCAGCCCCGACAGGAGGAGCTCCTACGAGCAGTACTTC.